This TCR beta chain was found in a study of shared clonotypes between healthy human individuals. Repertoires were generated with immunoSEQ multiplex PCR, while TCRdb's copy carries only in-frame clones and drops some. The repertoire includes 2 million to 2.5 million clones, approximately 93% of them detected once, and roughly 0.39% sits in the top ten. The CDR3 is 19 residues long. Losses at the gene ends were 0 bases for V and 5 bases for J; bases not matched to a gene: 14. The germline V gene has CDR1 LGHNA and CDR2 YSLEER. This rearrangement joins TRBV4-3 to TRBJ2-5; TRBD2 aligns across 11 bases. Material: naive CD4+ T cells from PBMCs. Subset here: CD45RA+ positively selected. This TCR was sampled from a man aged 18-30 years in good health. Some clones in this sample may be carry-over from other donors' samples. CDR3 residues: CASSQDRSRPSGRQETQYF. CDR3 sequence (DNA): TGCGCCAGCAGCCAAGATCGCTCTAGGCCTAGCGGGAGGCAGGAGACCCAGTACTTC.